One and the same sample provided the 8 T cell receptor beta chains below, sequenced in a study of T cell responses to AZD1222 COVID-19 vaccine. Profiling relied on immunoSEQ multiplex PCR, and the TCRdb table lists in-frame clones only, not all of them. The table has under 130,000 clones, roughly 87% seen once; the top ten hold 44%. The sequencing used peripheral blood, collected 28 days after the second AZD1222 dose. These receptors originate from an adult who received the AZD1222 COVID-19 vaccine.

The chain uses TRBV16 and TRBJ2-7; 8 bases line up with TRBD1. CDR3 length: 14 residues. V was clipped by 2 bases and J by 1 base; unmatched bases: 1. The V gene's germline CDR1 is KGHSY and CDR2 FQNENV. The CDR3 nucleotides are TGTGCCAGCAGCCAAGACAGGGGATCCTACGAGCAGTACTTC. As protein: CASSQDRGSYEQYF. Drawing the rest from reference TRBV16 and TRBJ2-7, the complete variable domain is GEEVAQTPKHLVRGEGQKAKLYCAPIKGHSYVFWYQQVLKNEFKFLISFQNENVFDETGMPKERFSAKCLPNSPCSLEIQATKLEDSAVYFCASSQDRGSYEQYFGPGTRLTVT.

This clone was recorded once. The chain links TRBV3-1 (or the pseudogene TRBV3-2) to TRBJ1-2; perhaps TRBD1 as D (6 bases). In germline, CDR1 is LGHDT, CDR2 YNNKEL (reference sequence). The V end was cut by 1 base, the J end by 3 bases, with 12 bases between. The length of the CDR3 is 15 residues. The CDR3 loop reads CASSQAYGQHYGYTF. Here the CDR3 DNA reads TGTGCCAGCAGCCAAGCTTACGGACAGCACTATGGCTACACCTTC.

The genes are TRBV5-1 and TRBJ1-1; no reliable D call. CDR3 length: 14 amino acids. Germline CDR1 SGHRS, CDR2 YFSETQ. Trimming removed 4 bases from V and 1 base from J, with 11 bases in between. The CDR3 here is CASSEALSNTEAFF. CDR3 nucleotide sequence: TGCGCCAGCAGCGAGGCTCTCTCGAACACTGAAGCTTTCTTT.

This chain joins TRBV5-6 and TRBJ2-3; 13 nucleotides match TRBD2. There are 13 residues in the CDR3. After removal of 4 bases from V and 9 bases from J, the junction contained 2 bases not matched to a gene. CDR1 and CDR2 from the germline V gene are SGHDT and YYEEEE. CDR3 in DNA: TGTGCCAGCAGCACGACTAGCGGGAGGACGCAGTATTTT. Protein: CASSTTSGRTQYF.

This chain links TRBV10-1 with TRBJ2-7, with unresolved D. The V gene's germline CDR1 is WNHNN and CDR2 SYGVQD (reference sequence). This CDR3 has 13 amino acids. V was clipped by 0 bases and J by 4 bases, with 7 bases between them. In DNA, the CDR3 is TGCGCCAGCAGTGAGTCGCAGTCTTACGAGCAGTACTTC. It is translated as CASSESQSYEQYF.

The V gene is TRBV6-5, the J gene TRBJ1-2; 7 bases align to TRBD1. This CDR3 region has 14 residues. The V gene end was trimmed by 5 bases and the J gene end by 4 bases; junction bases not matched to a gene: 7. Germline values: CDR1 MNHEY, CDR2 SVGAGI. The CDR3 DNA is TGTGCCAGCAGTCGACACCGGGACAGCTATGGCTACACCTTC. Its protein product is CASSRHRDSYGYTF.

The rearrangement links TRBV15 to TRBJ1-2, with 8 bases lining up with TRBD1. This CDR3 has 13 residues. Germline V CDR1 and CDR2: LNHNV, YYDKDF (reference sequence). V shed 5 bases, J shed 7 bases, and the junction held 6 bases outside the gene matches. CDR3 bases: TGTGCCACCAGCGCCACAGGGGGACTTGGCTACACCTTC. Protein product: CATSATGGLGYTF.

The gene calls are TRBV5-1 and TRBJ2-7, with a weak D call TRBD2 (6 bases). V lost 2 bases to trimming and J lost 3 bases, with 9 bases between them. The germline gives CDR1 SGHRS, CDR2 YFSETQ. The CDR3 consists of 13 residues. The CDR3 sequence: CASSFGLNYEQYF. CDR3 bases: TGCGCCAGCAGCTTCGGACTAAACTACGAGCAGTACTTC.